Presented here are 14 T cell receptor beta chains from one specimen sequenced in a study of cytomegalovirus exposure and HLA in healthy donors. The assay was immunoSEQ multiplex PCR, and TCRdb's table has in-frame clones only and misses some. The profile shows some 140,000 clones, about nine tenths of them singletons. The sample consisted of PBMCs. The receptors here all came from a man between 18 and 35 years old in good health and CMV-seronegative.

V usage is TRBV5-4 and J usage is TRBJ2-7, with 8 bases matching TRBD2. With 4 bases clipped from V and 5 bases from J, the junction kept 14 bases outside the gene matches. This CDR3 has 16 amino acids. CDR1 and CDR2 (germline): SGHNT, YYREEE (reference sequence). CDR3 region: CASSPRPAGDPHEQYF. The DNA for the CDR3 is TGTGCCAGCAGCCCCAGGCCAGCGGGAGATCCCCACGAGCAGTACTTC.

This sequence joins TRBV19 and TRBJ2-5; D is possibly TRBD1 (6 bases). The CDR3 is 15 amino acids. V lost 1 base and J 1 base, leaving 10 bases between the germline ends. Germline V gene lookup returns CDR1 LNHDA and CDR2 SQIVND (reference sequence). CDR3 residues: CASSIGRGTQETQYF. The CDR3 DNA reads TGTGCCAGTAGTATAGGAAGGGGGACCCAAGAGACCCAGTACTTC. Filled out from reference TRBV19 and TRBJ2-5, the complete variable domain reads DGGITQSPKYLFRKEGQNVTLSCEQNLNHDAMYWYRQDPGQGLRLIYYSQIVNDFQKGDIAEGYSVSREKKESFPLTVTSAQKNPTAFYLCASSIGRGTQETQYFGPGTRLLVL.

This clone was observed once. The V gene is TRBV5-1, the J gene TRBJ1-1, with 7 positions matching TRBD1. The germline V gene has CDR1 SGHRS and CDR2 YFSETQ. V lost 2 bases and J lost 6; bases outside the gene matches: 7. The CDR3 runs 14 residues. In nucleotides, the CDR3 is TGCGCCAGCAGCTTATCTAGGGGGCGGGCTGAAGCTTTCTTT. The encoded protein is CASSLSRGRAEAFF.

The rearrangement uses TRBV6-1 and TRBJ2-6, with 7 bases fitting TRBD1. Germline V CDR1 and CDR2: MNHNS, SASEGT. The CDR3 covers 19 residues. V shed 3 bases, J shed 0 bases, and the junction held 11 bases outside the gene matches. CDR3 in DNA: TGTGCCAGCAGTGATGTTCCGGGACAGCCAAGCTCTGGGGCCAACGTCCTGACTTTC. Translated: CASSDVPGQPSSGANVLTF.

The DNA for the CDR3 is TGTGCCAGCAGTTTCCCCGGTGCCGGGGAGCTGTTTTTT. Its translation is CASSFPGAGELFF. V usage is TRBV27 and J usage is TRBJ2-2; D is undetermined. Trimming took 3 bases from V and 6 from J, leaving 8 bases between them. The CDR3 extends over 13 amino acids. Germline V gene data show CDR1 as MNHEY and CDR2 as SMNVEV (reference sequence).

This rearrangement joins TRBV7-9 to TRBJ2-7, with a weak D call TRBD1 (5 bases). With 5 bases removed from V and 6 bases from J, the gap between germline ends came to 14 bases. The length of the CDR3 is 13 residues. Germline values: CDR1 SEHNR, CDR2 FQNEAQ (reference sequence). The CDR3 spells CASSPPVTGEQYF. The CDR3 DNA reads TGTGCCAGCAGCCCCCCGGTAACAGGCGAGCAGTACTTC.

The CDR3 here is CASSTDRETYQPQHF. The DNA for the CDR3 is TGTGCCAGCAGCACCGACAGGGAGACATATCAGCCCCAGCATTTT. J is TRBJ1-5 and V is TRBV28; TRBD1 agrees at 7 bases. Trimming cost V 6 bases and J 5 bases; bases outside gene matches: 10. The germline gives CDR1 MDHEN, CDR2 SYDVKM. This CDR3 is built from 15 residues.

This chain uses TRBV30 with TRBJ2-1, with 11 bases aligning to TRBD1. This CDR3 region has 14 residues. The germline gives CDR1 GTSNPN, CDR2 SVGIG (reference sequence). The V and J ends lost 8 bases and 8 bases, in that order; junction bases with no gene match: 11. The CDR3 DNA reads as TGTGCCCGGGGTGGGACAGGGGGAAGCGATGAGCAGTTCTTC. This codes for CARGGTGGSDEQFF.

The table lists this clone with a few counts. The rearrangement joins TRBV4-3 to TRBJ2-1, with a tentative D call TRBD2 (6 bases). Germline V lookup: CDR1 LGHNA, CDR2 YSLEER. The CDR3 consists of 16 residues. Trimming removed 0 bases at V and 8 bases at J, with 17 bases between. Here the CDR3 reads CASSQDSGSGYDEQFF. In DNA, the CDR3 is TGCGCCAGCAGCCAAGACTCCGGGAGCGGTTACGATGAGCAGTTCTTC.

The chain uses TRBV19 and TRBJ1-2, with D possibly matching TRBD1 (5 bases). CDR3 length equals 12 residues. Between the trimmed V and J ends, which lost 5 bases and 4 bases, there was a span of 8 bases. The germline CDR1 and CDR2 sequences are LNHDA and SQIVND (reference sequence). The CDR3 loop reads CASSVQGYGYTF. The DNA of the CDR3 is TGTGCCAGTAGTGTCCAGGGCTATGGCTACACCTTC.

This chain connects TRBV13 to TRBJ2-3, with TRBD2 matching 11 bases. CDR3 length: 18 residues. Germline V gene sequence: CDR1 PRHDT, CDR2 FYEKMQ (reference sequence). V was clipped by 4 bases and J by 2 bases; unmatched bases: 11. In DNA, the CDR3 is TGTGCCAGCAGCTATGGGGTAGCGGGAGGGACATACACAGATACGCAGTATTTT. As protein: CASSYGVAGGTYTDTQYF.

V usage is TRBV5-4 and J usage is TRBJ2-3, with D maybe TRBD2 (6 bases). CDR1 is SGHNT, CDR2 YYREEE, per germline (reference sequence). The CDR3 has 15 amino acids. The germline V and J ends were trimmed by 4 bases and 2 bases, with 14 bases remaining between them. Here the CDR3 reads CASSRPGLSTDTQYF. The DNA for the CDR3 is TGTGCCAGCAGCCGACCGGGACTGTCCACAGATACGCAGTATTTT.

V usage is TRBV13 and J usage is TRBJ2-1, with 9 positions matching TRBD2. Germline CDR1 PRHDT, CDR2 FYEKMQ (reference sequence). This CDR3 is 17 amino acids long. After removal of 3 bases from V and 4 bases from J, the junction contained 10 bases not matched to a gene. DNA of the CDR3: TGTGCCAGCAGCTTCGGTAGCGGGGGAGGGTTATACAATGAGCAGTTCTTC. Translation: CASSFGSGGGLYNEQFF.

V gene TRBV2 combines with J gene TRBJ2-3; 10 bases match TRBD2. CDR3 length: 15 amino acids. V trimming: 7 bases; J trimming: 7 bases; junction bases outside the gene matches: 11. Per germline, CDR1 SNHLY and CDR2 FYNNEI. Here the CDR3 reads CASKEGTSGIYTQYF. The CDR3 nucleotides are TGTGCCAGCAAGGAGGGTACTAGCGGGATTTATACGCAGTATTTT.